Listed below are T cell receptor beta chains from one sample, sequenced in a study of blood T cells in healthy people across ages. TCRdb re-derived calls from the 5' RACE reads in MiXCR, one entry per CDR3 protein. This table holds 1.4 million or so distinct CDR3 sequences, 35% to 45% found once. The sequenced sample consisted of blood. The origin of the receptors is a young woman in good health. CDR3s include the opening cysteine and the closing phenylalanine or tryptophan. The D gene is left open where the match is weak. The size entry is marked missing in some rows and otherwise reads once, few, many or a size class.

size	J	D	V	DNA	CDR3
NA	TRBJ1-4	NA	TRBV21-1	TGTGCCAGCAGCAACCCCGGGACAGGGAATAGGAGTGAAAAACTGTTTTTT	CASSNPGTGNRSEKLFF
once	TRBJ2-3	NA	TRBV6-5	TGTGCCAGCAGCCGGCGCCAGGGGAGGGATACGCAGTATTTT	CASSRRQGRDTQYF
NA	TRBJ1-1	TRBD1	TRBV10-3	TGTGCCATCAGTGAGCAACCGGGACAGAAGAACACTGAAGCTTTCTTT	CAISEQPGQKNTEAFF
NA	TRBJ2-3	NA	TRBV27	TGTGCCAGCTGCCGATGGGCCTCGGCAGATACGCAGTATTTT	CASCRWASADTQYF
once	TRBJ2-7	NA	TRBV28	TGTGCCAGCAGTTGGGAGCCCCTAGCACGCTACGAGCAGTACTTC	CASSWEPLARYEQYF
NA	TRBJ2-5	TRBD1	TRBV5-1	TGCGCCAGCAGCGCATCCGGGACAGGGGGTTTCGAGACCCAGTACTTC	CASSASGTGGFETQYF
few	TRBJ1-2	NA	TRBV12-3/TRBV12-4	TGTGCCAGCAGCCGTGGACAGTATGGCTACACCTTC	CASSRGQYGYTF
NA	TRBJ2-3	NA	TRBV2	TGTGCCAGCAGTGAATTGCGGGGTGGGGCAGATACGCAGTATTTT	CASSELRGGADTQYF
NA	TRBJ2-3	NA	TRBV7-9	TGTGCCCGCAGCTTAGATCAACGGACAAGCACAGATACGCAGTATTTT	CARSLDQRTSTDTQYF
many	TRBJ2-1	TRBD2	TRBV6-5	TGTGCCAGCAGTCTGACTAGCGGGGGGGCCCATGAGCAGTTCTTC	CASSLTSGGAHEQFF
many	TRBJ2-3	NA	TRBV29-1	TGCAGCGTGCCGGAGCAGGAGACTAGCACAGATACGCAGTATTTT	CSVPEQETSTDTQYF
NA	TRBJ1-1	NA	TRBV4-1	TGCGCCAGCAGCCAAGCGGTTTTGCTGAACACTGAAGCTTTCTTT	CASSQAVLLNTEAFF
NA	TRBJ2-7	TRBD1	TRBV7-8	TGTGCCAGCAGCTTATTTGGGACAGGGTCCTACGAGCAGTACTTC	CASSLFGTGSYEQYF
NA	TRBJ2-5	TRBD1	TRBV27	TGTGCCAGCAGAACCGGGACAGGGGGACGCAATGAGCAGTACTTC	CASRTGTGGRNEQYF
few	TRBJ2-5	NA	TRBV20-1	TGCAGTGCGCAAAGGGGGAGTGAGACCCAGTACTTC	CSAQRGSETQYF
few	TRBJ1-5	NA	TRBV2	TGTGCCAGCACGGGGCCGGGGAGGCAGCCCCAGCATTTT	CASTGPGRQPQHF
many	TRBJ2-1	TRBD2	TRBV5-1	TGCGCCAGCAGCTTGCGGTTATCGGGACTAGGGAACAATGAGCAGTTCTTC	CASSLRLSGLGNNEQFF
few	TRBJ1-5	NA	TRBV27	TGTGCCAGCAGTCCCAACGGTTATAGCAATCAGCCCCAGCATTTT	CASSPNGYSNQPQHF
NA	TRBJ2-1	TRBD2	TRBV10-3	TGTGCCATCAGTGAGTGGGCAACAGGTGGACTAGCGGGAGAGGAAGAGCAGTTCTTC	CAISEWATGGLAGEEEQFF
few	TRBJ2-1	TRBD1	TRBV27	TGTGCCAGCAGTTACCAGGGGGACTCCTACAATGAGCAGTTCTTC	CASSYQGDSYNEQFF
few	TRBJ1-2	NA	TRBV7-9	TGTGCCAGCAACTCAGGGGTTTATGGCTACACCTTC	CASNSGVYGYTF
NA	TRBJ2-3	NA	TRBV7-8	TGTGCCAGCAGCCCCTTACGCGCCGGGCGTAGCACAGATACGCAGTATTTT	CASSPLRAGRSTDTQYF
NA	TRBJ1-1	NA	TRBV2	TGTGCCAGCAAACCTTTCCTCGGCACTGAAGCTTTCTTT	CASKPFLGTEAFF
NA	TRBJ1-2	NA	TRBV28	TGTGCCAGCAGTTTGGGATTAGGGGGGTACTATGGCTACACCTTC	CASSLGLGGYYGYTF
few	TRBJ1-2	NA	TRBV20-1	TGCAGTGCTAGAGATGAGGGGAAGGATGGCTACACCTTC	CSARDEGKDGYTF
NA	TRBJ1-4	NA	TRBV20-1	TGCAGTGCTAGTTACGAGGGGGAAAAACTGTTTTTT	CSASYEGEKLFF
few	TRBJ1-2	NA	TRBV7-6	TGTGCCAGCAGCTTAACCCCATGGGAGGGCTACACCTTC	CASSLTPWEGYTF
few	TRBJ1-1	NA	TRBV7-3	TGTGCCAGCAGCCCTCCGTCGGGAAGTGAAGCTTTCTTT	CASSPPSGSEAFF
NA	TRBJ1-5	TRBD1	TRBV12-3/TRBV12-4	TGTGCCAGCAGTAAACAGGGGGCTCCCAATCAGCCCCAGCATTTT	CASSKQGAPNQPQHF
NA	TRBJ2-1	NA	TRBV11-2	TGTGCCAGCAGCTTAGAGCTCAGGGCAGGCCCGTTCTTC	CASSLELRAGPFF
NA	TRBJ2-5	TRBD2	TRBV5-1	TGCGCCAGCAGGAATAGCGGGGTTACCTACAATGAGCAGTACTTC	CASRNSGVTYNEQYF
few	TRBJ1-2	NA	TRBV4-1	TGCGCCAGCAGCCAAGATTTTCCCCCGCGCTATGGCTACACCTTC	CASSQDFPPRYGYTF
NA	TRBJ1-2	TRBD1	TRBV20-1	TGCAGTGCTGGGGGGGGGACAGGGGGCGTCTCGCGAGGCTACACCTTC	CSAGGGTGGVSRGYTF
NA	TRBJ1-1	NA	TRBV27	TGTGCCAGCAGTTTAGGGACCTACACTGAAGCTTTCTTT	CASSLGTYTEAFF
NA	TRBJ2-1	NA	TRBV5-1	TGCACCAGCAGCGTGGCCAACAGCTACAATGAGCAGTTCTTC	CTSSVANSYNEQFF
NA	TRBJ2-7	TRBD2	TRBV28	TGTGCCAGCAGGGGACTAGCGGGTACCTACGAGCAGTACTTC	CASRGLAGTYEQYF
NA	TRBJ2-1	TRBD2	TRBV7-2	TGTGCGAGCGGGAGGGCCCCCTACAATGAGCAGTTCTTC	CASGRAPYNEQFF
few	TRBJ2-3	TRBD2	TRBV29-1	TGCAGCGTGAAACTAGCGGGAGGGGGGAGGGGCACAGATACGCAGTATTTT	CSVKLAGGGRGTDTQYF
many	TRBJ2-3	TRBD1	TRBV4-1	TGCGCCAGCAGCCCCGACAGGGGATCAGATACGCAGTATTTT	CASSPDRGSDTQYF
NA	TRBJ2-3	NA	TRBV30	TGTGCCTGGAGTGGTGGTACAGATACGCAGTATTTT	CAWSGGTDTQYF
NA	TRBJ2-3	NA	TRBV4-3	TGCGCCAGCAGCCAGACCTTCGCGCCAGGGGGGCGCCCAGATACGCAGTATTTT	CASSQTFAPGGRPDTQYF
NA	TRBJ2-5	NA	TRBV7-3	TGTGCCAGCAGCTTAAATTGGGGGGTCAATGAGCAGTACTTC	CASSLNWGVNEQYF
NA	TRBJ2-3	NA	TRBV25-1	TGTGCCAGCAGTGCCCTCTACGGAGCCCGGGCCGGCACAGATACGCAGTATTTT	CASSALYGARAGTDTQYF
few	TRBJ2-1	TRBD2	TRBV5-1	TGCGCCAGCAGCCTGGGACTAGCGGGAGATTTCTACAATGAGCAGTTCTTC	CASSLGLAGDFYNEQFF
NA	TRBJ2-2	TRBD2	TRBV6-6	TGTGCCAGCAGTTACGGACTAGCGGGGGGGACCGGGGAGCTGTTTTTT	CASSYGLAGGTGELFF
few	TRBJ2-7	NA	TRBV29-1	TGCAGCGTTGAAGATTCCCATGCTTACGAGCAGTACTTC	CSVEDSHAYEQYF
few	TRBJ2-3	NA	TRBV29-1	TGCAGCGACGGGGGACCAGATACGCAGTATTTT	CSDGGPDTQYF
few	TRBJ1-1	NA	TRBV20-1	TGCAGTGCCACCCAGGGAGGGGCTGAAGCTTTCTTT	CSATQGGAEAFF
few	TRBJ2-7	NA	TRBV4-1	TGCGCCAGCAGCCCAAGATCAGGCGGAGACTACGAGCAGTACTTC	CASSPRSGGDYEQYF
NA	TRBJ2-3	TRBD1	TRBV25-1	TGTGCCAGCAGGGGCGGCCGGGCAGGGGGCTTTTCAGATACGCAGTATTTT	CASRGGRAGGFSDTQYF
NA	TRBJ2-7	NA	TRBV7-9	TGTGCCAGCAGCTTCCGTTCGCCGAGCTCCTACAATGAGCAGTACTTC	CASSFRSPSSYNEQYF
few	TRBJ2-3	TRBD2	TRBV12-3/TRBV12-4	TGTGCCAGCAGTTTATCCAGAAGACGGGGACTAGCGGGAGTGTGGGAAACAGATACGCAGTATTTT	CASSLSRRRGLAGVWETDTQYF
few	TRBJ1-3	NA	TRBV12-3/TRBV12-4	TGTGCCAGCAGTTCCCAGGGGAGGTTCGGAAACACCATATATTTT	CASSSQGRFGNTIYF
NA	TRBJ1-5	TRBD1	TRBV20-1	TGCAGTGCTCTCCGGGACAGACTCAATCAGCCCCAGCATTTT	CSALRDRLNQPQHF
once	TRBJ2-2	NA	TRBV27	TGTGCCAGCAGTCCAACTGGGACTCCGGGGGAGCTGTTTTTT	CASSPTGTPGELFF
NA	TRBJ2-1	NA	TRBV20-1	TGCAGTGCTACCAGTGGCGGGCGCAATGAGCAGTTCTTC	CSATSGGRNEQFF
NA	TRBJ2-7	TRBD1	TRBV2	TGTGCCAGCAGTGAATCGGGCTGGGACAGGTCCTACGAGCAGTACTTC	CASSESGWDRSYEQYF
once	TRBJ2-3	NA	TRBV4-3	TGCGCCAGCAGCCAGGAGCGGCGTACCTCTTCCACAGATACGCAGTATTTT	CASSQERRTSSTDTQYF
NA	TRBJ2-7	NA	TRBV29-1	TGCAGCGTTGTTTTGGTCCCTACCTACGAGCAGTACTTC	CSVVLVPTYEQYF
NA	TRBJ2-5	TRBD1	TRBV20-1	TGCAGTGCTAGTAGCTACCTGACAGGGGTTGGGTTGGAGACCCAGTACTTC	CSASSYLTGVGLETQYF